A single sample gave rise to the 12 T cell receptor beta chains below, sequenced in a study of T cell repertoires in cytomegalovirus infection. Their antigens are not known. TCRdb processed the reads anew with MiXCR; each CDR3 protein has one entry. The top ten clones hold 43% of a sample with hundreds of thousands of distinct CDR3 sequences, about 42% of them seen once. The sample in question was cultured PBMCs, obtained from culture after CMV antigen stimulation. All receptors come from a human donor in good health (CMV status not recorded). Some clones in this sample may be carry-over from other donors' samples.

V is TRBV18 and J is TRBJ1-4; a possible D gene is TRBD1 (5 bases). Germline values: CDR1 KGHSH, CDR2 LQKENI. V was pared by 1 base and J by 2 bases, with 17 bases between. This CDR3 comprises 18 residues. Written as DNA, the CDR3 is TGTGCCAGCTCACCACAAGGGACCAGCCCGTTTACTAATGAAAAACTGTTTTTT. Translated: CASSPQGTSPFTNEKLFF.

The rearrangement links TRBV28 to TRBJ1-5, with a tentative D call TRBD1 (5 bases). The germline V and J ends were trimmed by 5 bases and 7 bases, with 18 bases remaining between them. Germline CDR1 reads MDHEN; CDR2 reads SYDVKM. This CDR3 is built from 15 residues. The CDR3 region is CASSPGRRARQPQHF. The CDR3 nucleotides read TGTGCCAGCAGTCCGGGGCGGAGGGCTCGACAGCCCCAGCATTTT.

CDR3 nucleotides: TGTGCCAGCAGCTGGGCGGACCTCACAGATACGCAGTATTTT. This translates into CASSWADLTDTQYF. V usage is TRBV7-2 and J usage is TRBJ2-3, with unresolved D. The CDR3 covers 14 residues. Germline CDR1 reads SGHTA; CDR2 reads FQGNSA. The germline V and J ends were trimmed by 4 bases and 2 bases, with 10 bases remaining between them. The whole variable domain, remainder taken from reference TRBV7-2 and TRBJ2-3, is GAGVSQSPSNKVTEKGKDVELRCDPISGHTALYWYRQSLGQGLEFLIYFQGNSAPDKSGLPSDRFSAERTGGSVSTLTIQRTQQEDSAVYLCASSWADLTDTQYFGPGTRLTVL.

This clonotype appeared a few times. The V call is TRBV7-8, the J call TRBJ2-3; perhaps TRBD1 as D (6 bases). Per germline, CDR1 SGHVS and CDR2 FQNEAQ. The CDR3 consists of 13 residues. The V end lost 4 bases, the J end lost 4 bases, and 9 bases lay between the germline ends. The CDR3: CASSYRVADTQYF. In DNA, the CDR3 is TGTGCCAGCAGCTACAGGGTGGCAGATACGCAGTATTTT.

On this clonotype itself: A junction boundary mismatches the germline segment, possibly from a read error. This CDR3 is CATSDYLGQGSVNAQFF. Here the CDR3 DNA reads TGTGCCACCAGTGATTACCTGGGACAGGGGTCCGTCAATGCGCAGTTCTTC. The chain couples TRBV24-1 to TRBJ2-1; 10 positions match TRBD1. The CDR3 is 17 amino acids. The germline V gene has CDR1 KGHDR and CDR2 SFDVKD.

This clonotype was seen a handful of times. The chain links TRBV7-2 to TRBJ2-6; D is possibly TRBD1 (6 bases). Between the trimmed V and J ends, which lost 1 base and 0 bases, there was a span of 19 bases. Looked up from germline, CDR1 is SGHTA and CDR2 is FQGNSA. CDR3 length: 20 residues. The CDR3 sequence: CASSLVPTAGQLSGANVLTF. CDR3 in DNA: TGTGCCAGCAGCTTAGTCCCAACGGCAGGACAGCTCTCTGGGGCCAACGTCCTGACTTTC.

The genes are TRBV4-1 and TRBJ1-2; TRBD1 might be the D (6 bases). This CDR3 comprises 15 residues. The germline V gene encodes CDR1 MGHRA and CDR2 YSYEKL. V was pared by 0 bases and J by 5 bases, with 13 bases between. CDR3 DNA sequence: TGCGCCAGCAGCCAAGAAGGTGTCAGGGGATATGGCTACACCTTC. It encodes CASSQEGVRGYGYTF.

The CDR3 DNA reads as TGTGCCAGCTCCCGCGGGACGGAGCAAGAGACCCAGTACTTC. Residues: CASSRGTEQETQYF. This chain connects TRBV18 to TRBJ2-5, with D perhaps matching TRBD2 (6 bases). Germline CDR1 and CDR2: KGHSH and LQKENI. The CDR3 is 14 residues long. V was cut by 6 bases and J by 2 bases, with 13 bases left in between.

This clonotype was observed a few times. The CDR3 coding sequence is TGTGCCAGCAGCTCCCCGAACACAGATACGCAGTATTTT. Translating gives CASSSPNTDTQYF. The chain carries TRBV7-9 and TRBJ2-3; D ambiguous. V lost 4 bases and J lost 2, with 7 bases in between. Germline V gene sequence: CDR1 SEHNR, CDR2 FQNEAQ (reference sequence). The CDR3 spans 13 residues.

In its sample, this clonotype was seen a few times. This chain uses TRBV7-8 with TRBJ2-3, with D possibly being TRBD2 (5 bases). CDR1 is SGHVS, CDR2 FQNEAQ, per germline. Between the trimmed V and J ends, which lost 4 bases and 1 base, there was a span of 12 bases. There are 15 residues in the CDR3. CDR3 sequence reads: CASSSMARGTDTQYF. For the CDR3, the DNA is TGTGCCAGCAGCTCGATGGCGCGGGGCACAGATACGCAGTATTTT.

J is TRBJ2-3 and V is TRBV10-3, with 8 bases that match TRBD2. CDR3 length: 13 residues. Unmatched junction bases numbered 3, after V lost 8 bases and J lost 2 bases. In germline, CDR1 is ENHRY, CDR2 SYGVKD. The CDR3 nucleotides read TGTGCCATCGCGGGGGGCAACACAGATACGCAGTATTTT. Translated, it gives CAIAGGNTDTQYF.

The rearrangement links TRBV9 to TRBJ1-4, with unresolved D. The CDR3 extends over 14 amino acids. The ends were cut back, 5 bases at V and 0 bases at J, with 8 bases in the middle. Germline assignment: CDR1 SGDLS and CDR2 YYNGEE. CDR3 in amino acids: CASSPPATNEKLFF. CDR3 coding DNA: TGTGCCAGCAGTCCACCTGCAACTAATGAAAAACTGTTTTTT.